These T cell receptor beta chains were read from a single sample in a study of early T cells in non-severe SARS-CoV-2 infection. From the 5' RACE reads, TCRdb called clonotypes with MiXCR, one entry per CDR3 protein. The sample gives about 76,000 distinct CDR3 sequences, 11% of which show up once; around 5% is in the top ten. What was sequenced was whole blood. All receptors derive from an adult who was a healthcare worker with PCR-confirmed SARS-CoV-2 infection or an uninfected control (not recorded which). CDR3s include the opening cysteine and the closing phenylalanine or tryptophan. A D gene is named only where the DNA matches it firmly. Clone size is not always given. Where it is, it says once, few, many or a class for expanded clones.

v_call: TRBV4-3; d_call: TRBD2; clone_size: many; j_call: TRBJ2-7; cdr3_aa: CASSQGSVSGGFYEQYF; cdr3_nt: TGCGCCAGCAGCCAAGGTTCGGTTAGCGGGGGGTTCTACGAGCAGTACTTC
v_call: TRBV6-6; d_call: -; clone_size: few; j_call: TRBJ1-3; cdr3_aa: CASSTPGGFAGNTIYF; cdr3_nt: TGTGCCAGCAGTACCCCCGGGGGCTTCGCTGGAAACACCATATATTTT
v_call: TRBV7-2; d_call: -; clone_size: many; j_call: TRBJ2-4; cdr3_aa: CASSPSRGNIQYF; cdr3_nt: TGTGCCAGCAGCCCTAGCCGGGGGAACATTCAGTACTTC
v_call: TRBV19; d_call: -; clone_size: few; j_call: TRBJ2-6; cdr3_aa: CASTAGANVLTF; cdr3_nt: TGTGCCAGTACAGCTGGGGCCAACGTCCTGACTTTC
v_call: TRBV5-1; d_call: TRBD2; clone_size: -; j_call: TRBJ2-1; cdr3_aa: CASSLEVAGEAWDEQFF; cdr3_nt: TGCGCCAGCAGCTTGGAGGTAGCGGGGGAGGCATGGGATGAGCAGTTCTTC
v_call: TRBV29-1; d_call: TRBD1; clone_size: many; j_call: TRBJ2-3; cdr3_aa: CSSWTGPPDTQYF; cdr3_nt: TGCAGCTCCTGGACAGGGCCCCCAGATACGCAGTATTTT
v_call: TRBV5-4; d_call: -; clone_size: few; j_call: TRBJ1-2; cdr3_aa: CASSSQGVYGYTF; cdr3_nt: TGTGCCAGCAGCTCCCAGGGCGTCTATGGCTACACCTTC
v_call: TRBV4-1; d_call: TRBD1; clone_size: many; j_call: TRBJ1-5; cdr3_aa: CASSPDRGLGNQPQHF; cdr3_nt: TGCGCCAGCAGTCCGGACAGGGGGTTGGGCAATCAGCCCCAGCATTTT
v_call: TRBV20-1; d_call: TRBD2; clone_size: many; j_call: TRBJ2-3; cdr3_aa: CSARGLAGNTDTQYF; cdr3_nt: TGCAGTGCTAGGGGGCTAGCGGGGAACACAGATACGCAGTATTTT
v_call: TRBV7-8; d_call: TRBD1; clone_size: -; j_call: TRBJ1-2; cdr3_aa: CASSLGQGVDGYTF; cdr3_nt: TGTGCCAGCAGCTTAGGACAGGGGGTAGATGGCTACACCTTC
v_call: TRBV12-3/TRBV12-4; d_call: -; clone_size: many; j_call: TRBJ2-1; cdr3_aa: CASSLIQGQEFF; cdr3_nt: TGTGCCAGCAGTTTGATTCAGGGGCAAGAGTTCTTC
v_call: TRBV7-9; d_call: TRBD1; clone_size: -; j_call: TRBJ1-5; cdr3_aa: CASSLGTGGQQPQHF; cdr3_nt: TGTGCCAGCAGCTTAGGTACAGGGGGACAGCAGCCCCAGCATTTT
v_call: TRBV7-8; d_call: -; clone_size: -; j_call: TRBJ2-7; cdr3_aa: CASSSMLSRGSYEQYF; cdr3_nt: TGTGCCAGCAGCTCGATGCTAAGCAGGGGATCCTACGAGCAGTACTTC
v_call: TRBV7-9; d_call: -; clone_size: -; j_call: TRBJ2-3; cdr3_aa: CASSPRDWSTDTQYF; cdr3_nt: TGTGCCAGCAGCCCCCGGGACTGGAGCACAGATACGCAGTATTTT
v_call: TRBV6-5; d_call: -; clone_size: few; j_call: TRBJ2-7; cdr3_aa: CASSYSPRVRVPIHEQYF; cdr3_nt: TGTGCCAGCAGTTACTCCCCGCGAGTCAGAGTTCCGATCCACGAGCAGTACTTC
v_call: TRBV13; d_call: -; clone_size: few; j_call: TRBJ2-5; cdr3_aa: CASSLGLVRKTQYF; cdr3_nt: TGTGCCAGCAGCTTAGGACTAGTCCGAAAAACCCAGTACTTC
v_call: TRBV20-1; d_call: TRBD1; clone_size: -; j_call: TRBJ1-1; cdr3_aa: CSARGTGDLTEAFF; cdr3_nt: TGCAGTGCTAGAGGGACAGGGGACCTAACTGAAGCTTTCTTT
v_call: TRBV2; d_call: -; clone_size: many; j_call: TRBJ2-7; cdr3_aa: CASRDPEPYEQYF; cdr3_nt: TGTGCCAGCAGGGATCCGGAGCCCTACGAGCAGTACTTC
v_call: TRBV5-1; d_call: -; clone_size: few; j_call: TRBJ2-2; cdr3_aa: CASTGGARGSGELFF; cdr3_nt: TGCGCCAGCACCGGGGGTGCCAGGGGATCCGGGGAGCTGTTTTTT
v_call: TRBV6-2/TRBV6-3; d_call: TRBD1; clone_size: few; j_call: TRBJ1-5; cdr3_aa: CASSQDRREPQHF; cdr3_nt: TGTGCCAGCAGTCAGGACAGGAGGGAGCCCCAGCATTTT
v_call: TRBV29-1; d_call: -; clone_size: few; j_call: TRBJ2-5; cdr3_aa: CSVDGGNQETQYF; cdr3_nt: TGCAGCGTTGACGGCGGCAACCAAGAGACCCAGTACTTC
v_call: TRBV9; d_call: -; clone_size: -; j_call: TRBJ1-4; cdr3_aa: CASSVAWGFGEKLFF; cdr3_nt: TGTGCCAGCAGCGTAGCTTGGGGATTCGGTGAAAAACTGTTTTTT
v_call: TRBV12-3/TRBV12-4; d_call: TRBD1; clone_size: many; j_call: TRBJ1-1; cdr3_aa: CASSLTGEAFF; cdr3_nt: TGTGCCAGCAGTTTGACAGGGGAAGCTTTCTTT
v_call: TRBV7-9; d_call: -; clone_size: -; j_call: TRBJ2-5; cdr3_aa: CASSPLDWTQYF; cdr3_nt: TGTGCCAGCAGCCCCCTCGACTGGACCCAGTACTTC
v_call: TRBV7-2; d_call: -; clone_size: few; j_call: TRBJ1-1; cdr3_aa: CASSLQGSGWVGTEAFF; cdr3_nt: TGTGCCAGCAGCTTACAAGGATCAGGGTGGGTAGGCACTGAAGCTTTCTTT